This TCR beta chain derives from a study of cytomegalovirus exposure and HLA in healthy donors. Notes on the study in general: The investigators catalogued some 150 TCR beta chains as cytomegalovirus-associated. Rarity characterized most TCR sequences, yet some public TCRs appeared in many donors. In a later analysis, most CMV-associated TCR beta chains appeared HLA-restricted.

V dropped 0 bases and J dropped 4; count of bases not matched to a gene: 5. This CDR3 spans 15 amino acids. Germline V gene lookup returns CDR1 MGHRA and CDR2 YSYEKL. The PCR employed 60 Vbeta primers together with 13 Jbeta primers. Original processing notes: Counted up in a later analysis, unique TCR beta chains came to about 83 million, with around 10 million shared. Sequencing was performed with immunoSEQ multiplex PCR; in TCRdb, only in-frame clones are kept and a portion is missing. The D gene and trimming were derived from the DNA, and the V and J assignments and clone size from that table. The sample table includes about 130,000 clones. With regard to this clone: Its antigen remains unidentified.

This TCR derives from a man aged 25 to 40 in good health and CMV-seronegative. This sequence joins TRBV4-1 and TRBJ2-7; 8 nucleotides line up with TRBD1. The sequencing sample was made of PBMCs. CDR3 in amino acids: CASSQDYRQGYEQYF. CDR3 nucleotide sequence: TGCGCCAGCAGCCAAGATTATCGACAGGGGTACGAGCAGTACTTC.